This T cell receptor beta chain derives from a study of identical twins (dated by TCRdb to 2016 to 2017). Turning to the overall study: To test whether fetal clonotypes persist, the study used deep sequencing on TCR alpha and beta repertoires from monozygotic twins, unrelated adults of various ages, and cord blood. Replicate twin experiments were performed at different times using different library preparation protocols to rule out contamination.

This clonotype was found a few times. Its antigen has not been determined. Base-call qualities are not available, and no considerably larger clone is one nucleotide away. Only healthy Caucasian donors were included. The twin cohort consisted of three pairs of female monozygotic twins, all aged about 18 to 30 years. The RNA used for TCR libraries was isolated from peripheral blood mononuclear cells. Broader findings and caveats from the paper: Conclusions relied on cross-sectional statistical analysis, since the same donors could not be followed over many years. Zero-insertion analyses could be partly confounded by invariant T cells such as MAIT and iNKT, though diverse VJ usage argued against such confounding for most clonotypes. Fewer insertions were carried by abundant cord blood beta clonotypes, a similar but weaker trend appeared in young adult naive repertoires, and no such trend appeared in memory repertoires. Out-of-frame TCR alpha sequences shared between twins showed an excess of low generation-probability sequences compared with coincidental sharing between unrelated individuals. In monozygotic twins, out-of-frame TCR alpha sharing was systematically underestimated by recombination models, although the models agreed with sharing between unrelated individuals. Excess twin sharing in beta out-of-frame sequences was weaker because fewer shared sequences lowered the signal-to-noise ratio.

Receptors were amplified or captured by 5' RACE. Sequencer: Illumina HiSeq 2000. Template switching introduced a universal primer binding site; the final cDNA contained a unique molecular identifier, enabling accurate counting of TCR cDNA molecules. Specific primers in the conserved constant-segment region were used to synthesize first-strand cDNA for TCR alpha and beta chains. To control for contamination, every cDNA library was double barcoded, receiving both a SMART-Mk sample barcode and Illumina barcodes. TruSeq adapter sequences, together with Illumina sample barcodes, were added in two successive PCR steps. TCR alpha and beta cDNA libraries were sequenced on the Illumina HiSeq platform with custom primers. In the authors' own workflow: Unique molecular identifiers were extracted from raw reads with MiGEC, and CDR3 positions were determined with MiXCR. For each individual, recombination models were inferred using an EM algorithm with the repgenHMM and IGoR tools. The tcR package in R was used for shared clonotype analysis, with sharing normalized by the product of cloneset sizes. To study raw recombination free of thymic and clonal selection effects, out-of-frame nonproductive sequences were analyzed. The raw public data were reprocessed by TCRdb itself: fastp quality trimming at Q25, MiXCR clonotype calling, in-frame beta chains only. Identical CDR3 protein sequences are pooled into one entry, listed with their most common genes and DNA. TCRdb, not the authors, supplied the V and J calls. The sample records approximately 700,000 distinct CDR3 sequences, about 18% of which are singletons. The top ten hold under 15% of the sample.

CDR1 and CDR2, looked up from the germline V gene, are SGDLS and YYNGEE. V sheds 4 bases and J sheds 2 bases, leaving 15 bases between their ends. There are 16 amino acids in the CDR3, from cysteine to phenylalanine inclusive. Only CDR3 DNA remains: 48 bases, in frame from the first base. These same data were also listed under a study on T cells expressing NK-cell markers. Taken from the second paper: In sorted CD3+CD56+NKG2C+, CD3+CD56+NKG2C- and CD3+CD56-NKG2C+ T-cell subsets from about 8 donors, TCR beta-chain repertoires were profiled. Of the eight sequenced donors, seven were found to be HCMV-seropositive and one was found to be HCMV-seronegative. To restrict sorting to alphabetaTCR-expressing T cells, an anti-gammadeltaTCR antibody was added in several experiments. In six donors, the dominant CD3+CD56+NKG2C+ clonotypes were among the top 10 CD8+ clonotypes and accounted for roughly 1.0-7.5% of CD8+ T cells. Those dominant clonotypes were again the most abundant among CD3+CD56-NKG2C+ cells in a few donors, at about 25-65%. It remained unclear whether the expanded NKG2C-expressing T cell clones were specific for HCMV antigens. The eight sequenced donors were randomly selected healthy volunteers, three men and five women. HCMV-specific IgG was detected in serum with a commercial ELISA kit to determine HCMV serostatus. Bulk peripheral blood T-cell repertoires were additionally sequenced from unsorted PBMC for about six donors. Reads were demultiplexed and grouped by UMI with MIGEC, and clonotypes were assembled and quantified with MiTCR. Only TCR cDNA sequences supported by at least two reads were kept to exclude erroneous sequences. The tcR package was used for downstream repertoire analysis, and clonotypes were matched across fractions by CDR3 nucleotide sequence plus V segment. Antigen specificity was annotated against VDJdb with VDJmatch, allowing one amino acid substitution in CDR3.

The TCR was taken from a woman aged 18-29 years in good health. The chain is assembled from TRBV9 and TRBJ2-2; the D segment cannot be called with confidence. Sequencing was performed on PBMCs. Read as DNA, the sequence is TGTGCCAGCAGCCCGTCTGATGCGGCAAACACCGGGGAGCTGTTTTTT. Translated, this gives CASSPSDAANTGELFF.